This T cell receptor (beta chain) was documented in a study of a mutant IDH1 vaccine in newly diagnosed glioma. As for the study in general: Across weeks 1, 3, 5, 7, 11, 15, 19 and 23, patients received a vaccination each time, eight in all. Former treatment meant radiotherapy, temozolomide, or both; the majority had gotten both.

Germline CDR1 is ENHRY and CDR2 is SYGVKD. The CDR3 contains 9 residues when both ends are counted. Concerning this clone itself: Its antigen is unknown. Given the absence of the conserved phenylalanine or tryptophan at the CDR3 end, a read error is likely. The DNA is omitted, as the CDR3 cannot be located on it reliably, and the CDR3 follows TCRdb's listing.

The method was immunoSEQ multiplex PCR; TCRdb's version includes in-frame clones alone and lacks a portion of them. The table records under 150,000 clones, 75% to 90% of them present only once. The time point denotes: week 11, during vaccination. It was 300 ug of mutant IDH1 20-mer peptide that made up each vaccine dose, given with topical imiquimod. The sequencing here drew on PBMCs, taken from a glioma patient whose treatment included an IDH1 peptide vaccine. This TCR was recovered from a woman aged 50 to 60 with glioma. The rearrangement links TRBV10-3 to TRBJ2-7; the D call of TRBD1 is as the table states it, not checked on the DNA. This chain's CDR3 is CAAHRLPPT.